Shown below are 8 T cell receptor beta chains from a single sample sequenced in a study of CD8 T cells in ankylosing spondylitis. MiXCR, run by TCRdb on the 5' RACE reads, gives a single entry per CDR3 protein. The sample shows 9,900 or so distinct CDR3 sequences, under 6.5% of them seen only once. The specimen sequenced was blood, either unsorted or a sorted T cell fraction (not recorded which). These receptors originate from a female donor with ankylosing spondylitis or in good health (not recorded which).

This clonotype was counted at least ten times. The rearrangement uses TRBV9 and TRBJ2-5, with 7 bases matching TRBD2. The V gene end was trimmed by 4 bases and the J gene end by 5 bases; junction bases not matched to a gene: 8. This CDR3 has 14 amino acids. Per germline, CDR1 SGDLS and CDR2 YYNGEE. CDR3 sequence (DNA): TGTGCCAGCAGCTTTTCTAGCGGCGGGGAGACCCAGTACTTC. Protein product: CASSFSSGGETQYF. The full variable domain, with the rest looked up from reference TRBV9 and TRBJ2-5, is DSGVTQTPKHLITATGQRVTLRCSPRSGDLSVYWYQQSLDQGLQFLIQYYNGEERAKGNILERFSAQQFPDLHSELNLSSLELGDSALYFCASSFSSGGETQYFGPGTRLLVL.

Many counts were recorded for this clonotype. The gene calls are TRBV9 and TRBJ2-1, with TRBD2 matching over 8 bases. V lost 4 bases to trimming and J lost 3 bases; unmatched junction nucleotides: 9. Germline V gene lookup returns CDR1 SGDLS and CDR2 YYNGEE. The CDR3 contains 16 residues. The CDR3 DNA follows: TGTGCCAGCAGCACTACGGGGGGGCTGTTCTACAATGAGCAGTTCTTC. It translates to CASSTTGGLFYNEQFF.

The chain employs TRBV9 and TRBJ2-5; 9 bases are shared with TRBD2. Germline V gives CDR1 SGDLS, CDR2 YYNGEE. The CDR3 is 16 amino acids. With 2 bases clipped from V and 3 bases from J, the junction kept 8 bases outside the gene matches. The CDR3 loop reads CASSVTGLAREETQYF. CDR3 sequence (DNA): TGTGCCAGCAGCGTCACTGGACTAGCGCGGGAAGAGACCCAGTACTTC. The whole variable domain, remainder taken from reference TRBV9 and TRBJ2-5, is DSGVTQTPKHLITATGQRVTLRCSPRSGDLSVYWYQQSLDQGLQFLIQYYNGEERAKGNILERFSAQQFPDLHSELNLSSLELGDSALYFCASSVTGLAREETQYFGPGTRLLVL.

In its sample, this clonotype was seen many times. V is TRBV9 and J is TRBJ2-3; tentatively, D is TRBD1 or TRBD2 (5 bases each). This CDR3 is built from 15 residues. V lost 3 bases and J lost 0, with 11 bases in between. Germline V gene lookup returns CDR1 SGDLS and CDR2 YYNGEE. The CDR3 DNA sequence: TGTGCCAGCAGCGCCCGGGACCAAAGCACAGATACGCAGTATTTT. It yields the protein CASSARDQSTDTQYF.

This clonotype was found many times. The chain combines TRBV9 with TRBJ1-2, with unresolved D. This CDR3 contains 13 residues. CDR1 is SGDLS, CDR2 YYNGEE, per germline. The V and J ends lost 3 bases and 2 bases respectively, with 8 bases between them. The CDR3 reads CASSGLGNYGYTF. CDR3 DNA: TGTGCCAGCAGCGGTTTGGGAAACTATGGCTACACCTTC.

The chain recombines TRBV9 with TRBJ2-7; D is unresolved. The CDR3 length is 15 residues. Germline loops: CDR1 SGDLS, CDR2 YYNGEE. The ends were cut back, 1 base at V and 2 bases at J, with 13 bases in the middle. The CDR3 nucleotides are TGTGCCAGCAGCGTACGGCAGGACGCTACCTACGAGCAGTACTTC. Protein: CASSVRQDATYEQYF.

In this sample, this clonotype turned up many times. V gene TRBV9 combines with J gene TRBJ2-1; TRBD2 matches at 10 bases. The J segment lost 0 bases and the V segment lost 0 bases, leaving 6 bases of the junction unmatched. The germline V gene has CDR1 SGDLS and CDR2 YYNGEE. The length of the CDR3 is 18 residues. This CDR3 reads CASSVGSSGSGSYNEQFF. The CDR3 DNA sequence: TGTGCCAGCAGCGTAGGTTCTAGCGGGAGCGGCTCCTACAATGAGCAGTTCTTC.

This clonotype was counted ten times or more. The V gene is TRBV9, the J gene TRBJ2-2; D perhaps matches TRBD1 (6 bases). V was clipped by 4 bases and J by 4 bases, with 14 bases between them. Germline loops: CDR1 SGDLS, CDR2 YYNGEE. The CDR3 has 15 amino acids. CDR3 amino acids: CASSPPTGTTGELFF. CDR3 DNA: TGTGCCAGCAGCCCCCCCACAGGGACCACCGGGGAGCTGTTTTTT.